Listed below are T cell receptor beta chains from one sample, sequenced in a study of cytomegalovirus exposure and HLA in healthy donors. The method was immunoSEQ multiplex PCR; TCRdb's version includes in-frame clones alone and lacks a portion of them. The sample has fewer than 120,000 clones; approximately 79% are singletons. The sample consisted of PBMCs. These receptors originate from a man younger than 40 in good health and CMV-seropositive. The CDR3 runs from the conserved cysteine through the conserved F or W.

v_call	j_call	cdr3_aa
TRBV7-9	TRBJ2-7	CSSSPTMGQATYEQYF
TRBV7-2	TRBJ2-2	CASSLSGGAETGELFF
TRBV14	TRBJ2-2	CASSQLGRTGSAGELFF
TRBV27	TRBJ2-7	CASSSGHTLISYEQYF
TRBV10-2	TRBJ2-1	CASREASYNEQFF
TRBV7-9	TRBJ2-7	CASSRTGIGEQYF
TRBV20-1	TRBJ1-2	CSARGGYGYTF
TRBV4-1	TRBJ2-7	CASSPPDRAQDEQYF
TRBV7-9	TRBJ1-5	CASSSDSSNQPQHF
TRBV18	NA	CASSPPTGRIYEQYF